Listed here are 12 T cell receptor beta chains from one sample, sequenced in a study of shared clonotypes between healthy human individuals. The table came from immunoSEQ multiplex PCR; TCRdb's copy has only in-frame clones and leaves some out. The sample has about a million clones; 76% are singletons. The sequenced sample was memory CD4+ T cells sorted from blood. Stated subset: CD45RA-negative fraction. The receptors were gathered from a man aged 18 to 30 in good health.

With respect to this clone: Possible read error: a much larger clone is one base away. V usage is TRBV27 and J usage is TRBJ1-6, with no clear D. This CDR3 contains 16 residues. The germline V gene encodes CDR1 MNHEY and CDR2 SMNVEV (reference sequence). CDR3 DNA: TGTGCCAGCAGTATGGATCCCAGGCCCTATAATTCACCCCTCTACTTT. It specifies CASSMDPRPYNSPLYF.

This clone occurred a few times. This chain connects TRBV14 to TRBJ1-2; 7 bases align to TRBD1. The CDR3 has 16 residues. The junction had 13 bases not matched to a gene; V was cut back by 5 bases and J by 4 bases. CDR1 SGHDN and CDR2 FVKESK come from the germline V gene. The CDR3 spells CASSAGQEGFSYGYTF. The CDR3 nucleotides read TGTGCCAGCAGCGCTGGACAGGAGGGATTTTCCTATGGCTACACCTTC.

The V gene is TRBV11-2, the J gene TRBJ2-6, with 9 bases identical to TRBD2. Trimming cost V 8 bases and J 0 bases; bases outside gene matches: 8. Germline loops: CDR1 SGHAT, CDR2 FQNNGV. CDR3 length equals 17 residues. The CDR3 loop is CASQHSGGFSGANVLTF. The CDR3 DNA sequence: TGTGCCAGCCAGCATAGCGGGGGATTCTCTGGGGCCAACGTCCTGACTTTC.

The V and J genes are TRBV19 and TRBJ1-5; 8 bases are a match to TRBD1. The CDR3 loop spans 16 amino acids. Germline values: CDR1 LNHDA, CDR2 SQIVND (reference sequence). DNA of the CDR3: TGTGCTGGGGGTCCCCGGACAGGGATATCTCAGCAGCCCCAGCATTTT. It yields the protein CAGGPRTGISQQPQHF.

About this clone itself: Additional DNA sequences in this sample encode the identical CDR3. The CDR3 bases are TGTGCCAGCAGCTTAGGGGGATCGTCCTACGAGCAGTACTTC. Translation gives CASSLGGSSYEQYF. The V gene is TRBV11-3, the J gene TRBJ2-7; D gene ambiguous. This CDR3 has 14 residues. Trimming cost V 1 base and J 1 base, with 8 bases left between them. Germline loops: CDR1 SGHNT, CDR2 YENEEA.

The chain uses TRBV9 and TRBJ1-3; possibly TRBD1 for D (6 bases). The CDR3 sequence is 19 residues long. The germline V gene has CDR1 SGDLS and CDR2 YYNGEE. Trimming took 0 bases from V and 1 from J, leaving 20 bases between them. The CDR3 protein is CASSVGAPGAGVSGNTIYF. The CDR3 nucleotides are TGTGCCAGCAGCGTAGGGGCTCCCGGGGCAGGGGTTTCTGGAAACACCATATATTTT.

V usage is TRBV6-5 and J usage is TRBJ1-1; the D is unclear. Germline V lookup: CDR1 MNHEY, CDR2 SVGAGI. The CDR3 sequence is 13 residues long. Trimming stripped 2 bases from V and 10 bases from J, with 14 bases between. For the CDR3, the DNA is TGTGCCAGCAGTTACGCGGGTGTCGGAGGAGCTTTCTTT. This gives the protein CASSYAGVGGAFF.

The gene calls are TRBV5-1 and TRBJ1-6; 8 bases match TRBD1. Germline V gene data show CDR1 as SGHRS and CDR2 as YFSETQ. V was pared by 5 bases and J by 5 bases, with 6 bases of the junction left unmatched. The CDR3 spans 15 residues. The CDR3, as DNA: TGCGCCAGCAGTCCGACAGGGGCGGATAATTCACCCCTCCACTTT. Its protein is CASSPTGADNSPLHF.

This clone was detected a few times. The CDR3 region has the DNA TGTGCCAGCAGTGCTCCGGGTCAGGCAAACACCATATATTTT. Amino acid sequence: CASSAPGQANTIYF. The rearrangement uses TRBV28 and TRBJ1-3; no clear D. Germline loops: CDR1 MDHEN, CDR2 SYDVKM. V lost 5 bases to trimming and J lost 6 bases, with 14 bases between them. The CDR3 covers 14 residues.

The chain uses TRBV7-9 and TRBJ1-1; D uncertain. The CDR3 extends over 14 amino acids. Germline CDR1 SEHNR, CDR2 FQNEAQ (reference sequence). The ends were cut back, 4 bases at V and 7 bases at J, with 16 bases in the middle. CDR3 sequence: CASSSPRTTNEAFF. The DNA of the CDR3 is TGTGCCAGCAGCTCCCCCCGAACCACGAATGAAGCTTTCTTT.

V is TRBV7-2 and J is TRBJ2-7; no firm D call. The CDR3 has 12 amino acids. Per germline, CDR1 SGHTA and CDR2 FQGNSA. V dropped 5 bases and J dropped 4 bases, with 9 bases sitting between them. CDR3 sequence (DNA): TGTGCCAGCAGCGCACACCAATACGAGCAGTACTTC. It codes for CASSAHQYEQYF.

The J gene is TRBJ2-3, the V gene TRBV6-1; 9 positions agree with TRBD2. The CDR3 runs to 15 residues. V lost 4 bases, J lost 1 base, and 3 bases stayed unmatched. Germline lookup yields CDR1 MNHNS and CDR2 SASEGT. CDR3 residues: CASSVIAGGTDTQYF. The CDR3 DNA sequence: TGTGCCAGCAGTGTAATAGCGGGAGGCACAGATACGCAGTATTTT.